This is a list of T cell receptor beta chains from one sample in a study of shared clonotypes between healthy human individuals. Here immunoSEQ multiplex PCR was the method, and the copy in TCRdb shows in-frame clones only, minus some. The data hold approximately 640,000 clones, with roughly 70% observed a single time. The source material was memory CD4+ T cells sorted from blood. Every receptor here comes from a woman between 25 and 40 years old in good health. CDR3s include the opening cysteine and the closing phenylalanine or tryptophan. The order of the fields is V gene, J gene, CDR3 length, CDR3 protein.

TRBV6-6,TRBJ2-4,13,CASSSTTKNIQYF
TRBV27,TRBJ2-7,13,CASSAGWAGEQYF
TRBV5-1,TRBJ2-1,15,CASSQSGSSYNEQFF
TRBV9,TRBJ1-4,15,CASSVDGTGLEKLFF
TRBV7-9,TRBJ1-4,14,CASNDRGTNEKLFF
TRBV7-9,TRBJ2-3,14,CASNIVDRADTQYF
TRBV6-5,TRBJ2-7,13,CASRGAPRSEQYF
TRBV28,TRBJ2-5,20,CASSLAVHLGLAGGRETQYF
TRBV19,TRBJ2-1,16,CASSSSSGREYNEQFF
TRBV7-9,TRBJ2-2,16,CASSAGTGDNTGELFF
TRBV5-8,-,15,CASSYWTGNTYEQYF
TRBV2,TRBJ2-1,16,CASSHRTSGSMDEQFF
TRBV11-1,TRBJ2-3,15,CASSSSGRETDTQYF
TRBV7-2,TRBJ2-5,15,CASSLNLLALETQYF
TRBV28,TRBJ2-3,14,CASSSIAGEDTQYF
TRBV5-1,TRBJ1-1,15,CASSLQGANPTEAFF
TRBV7-9,TRBJ1-2,13,CASSFTGNYGYTF
TRBV18,TRBJ2-7,14,CASSPTSGNYEQYF
TRBV5-6,TRBJ2-4,15,CASSLRGTSLHIQYF
TRBV4-1,TRBJ2-7,15,CASSQDLRGSYEQYF
TRBV28,TRBJ1-4,14,CASHLASTNEKLFF
TRBV23-1,TRBJ1-1,13,CARRGGMNTEAFF
TRBV5-4,TRBJ1-1,15,CASSPSPGGGTEAFF
TRBV7-9,TRBJ2-1,14,CASSFLAGGDEQFF
TRBV5-1,TRBJ1-3,14,CASSLGTAGNTIYF
TRBV27,TRBJ1-2,14,CASSRAGGGFGYTF
TRBV5-1,TRBJ2-5,16,CASSLSGSFYAETQYF
TRBV5-1,TRBJ2-7,15,CASSLGTSGINEQYF
TRBV19,TRBJ1-4,13,CASSLRSGEKLFF
TRBV7-9,TRBJ2-7,17,CASSLFPGQHSTYEQYF
TRBV28,TRBJ2-3,18,CASSSLGEPQPSTDTQYF
TRBV28,TRBJ2-7,16,CASSPSPGTGIYEQYF
TRBV7-7,TRBJ2-2,13,CASSRTETGELFF
TRBV7-9,TRBJ2-5,15,CASSGLAGGGETQYF
TRBV5-6,TRBJ2-7,15,CASSFEAGARYEQYF
TRBV5-1,TRBJ1-1,14,CASSLDRVRPEAFF
TRBV5-1,TRBJ2-1,15,CASSPASGSYNEQFF